Sequencing of this T cell receptor (beta chain) was carried out in a study of blood T cell repertoires in COVID-19. Study overall: COVID-19 samples collected from the United States, Italy and Spain covered acute and convalescent phases. T cells, B-cell-depleted T cells, or PBMCs provided the cDNA or gDNA that served as material.

Seattle's cohort entered during active infection and was followed longitudinally. There are 18 residues in the CDR3. Per the germline V gene, CDR1 is SGHAT and CDR2 is FQNNGV. After removal of 5 bases from V and 4 bases from J, the junction contained 19 bases not matched to a gene. Under the authors' procedure: Estimated nucleated cell counts came from reference gene primer amplification. Method: immunoSEQ multiplex PCR; TCRdb's copy keeps in-frame clones and lacks some. Clone size and the V and J calls come from that table; the DNA yielded D and trimming. Of around 270,000 clones listed, about 80% are singletons.

Sequenced sample: peripheral blood. The chain joins TRBV11-2 to TRBJ1-2, with TRBD1 matching 7 bases. The TCR sequence derives from a person aged 70 to 85 with COVID-19, enrolled during active disease. The CDR3 DNA follows: TGTGCCAGCAGCGGGCGGCGGTCAGACAGTCAGGGGGTCTATGGCTACACCTTC. It translates to CASSGRRSDSQGVYGYTF. Based on the CDR3 plus reference TRBV11-2 and TRBJ1-2, the full variable domain is EAGVAQSPRYKIIEKRQSVAFWCNPISGHATLYWYQQILGQGPKLLIQFQNNGVVDDSQLPKDRFSAERLKGVDSTLKIQPAKLEDSAVYLCASSGRRSDSQGVYGYTFGSGTRLTVV.